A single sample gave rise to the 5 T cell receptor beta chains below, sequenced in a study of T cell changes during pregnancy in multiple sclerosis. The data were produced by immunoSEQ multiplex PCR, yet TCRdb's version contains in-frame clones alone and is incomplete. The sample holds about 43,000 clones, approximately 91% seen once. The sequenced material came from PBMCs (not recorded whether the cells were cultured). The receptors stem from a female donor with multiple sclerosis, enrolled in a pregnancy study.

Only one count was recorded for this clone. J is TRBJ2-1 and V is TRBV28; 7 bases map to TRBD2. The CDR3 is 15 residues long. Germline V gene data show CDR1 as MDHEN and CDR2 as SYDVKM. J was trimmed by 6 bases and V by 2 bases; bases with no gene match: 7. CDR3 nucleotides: TGTGCCAGCAGTTTACCCAGCGGGACGATCAATGAGCAGTTCTTC. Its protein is CASSLPSGTINEQFF.

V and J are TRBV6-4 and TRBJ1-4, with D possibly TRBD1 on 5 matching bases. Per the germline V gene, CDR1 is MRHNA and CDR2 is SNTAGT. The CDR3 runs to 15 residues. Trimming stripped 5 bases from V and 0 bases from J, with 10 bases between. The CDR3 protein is CASSNQGSTNEKLFF. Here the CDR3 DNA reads TGTGCCAGCAGTAATCAGGGATCAACTAATGAAAAACTGTTTTTT.

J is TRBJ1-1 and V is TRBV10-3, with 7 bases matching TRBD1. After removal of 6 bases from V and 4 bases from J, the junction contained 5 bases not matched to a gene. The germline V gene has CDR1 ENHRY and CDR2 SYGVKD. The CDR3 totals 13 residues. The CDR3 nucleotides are TGTGCCATCAGGACAGGGTACAGCACTGAAGCTTTCTTT. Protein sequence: CAIRTGYSTEAFF.

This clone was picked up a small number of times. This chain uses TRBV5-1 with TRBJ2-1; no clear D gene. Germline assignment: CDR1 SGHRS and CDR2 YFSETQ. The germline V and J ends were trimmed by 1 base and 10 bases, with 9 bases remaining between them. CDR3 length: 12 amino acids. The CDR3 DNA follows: TGCGCCAGCAGCTTGATCCTGGAGGAGCAGTTCTTC. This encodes CASSLILEEQFF.

DNA of the CDR3: TGTGCCATCAGGCCTACCGGGACAGACTACGAGCAGTACTTC. Protein sequence: CAIRPTGTDYEQYF. This chain joins TRBV10-3 and TRBJ2-7; 7 positions match TRBD1. There are 14 residues in the CDR3. After removal of 6 bases from V and 3 bases from J, the junction contained 8 bases not matched to a gene. CDR1 ENHRY and CDR2 SYGVKD come from the germline V gene.